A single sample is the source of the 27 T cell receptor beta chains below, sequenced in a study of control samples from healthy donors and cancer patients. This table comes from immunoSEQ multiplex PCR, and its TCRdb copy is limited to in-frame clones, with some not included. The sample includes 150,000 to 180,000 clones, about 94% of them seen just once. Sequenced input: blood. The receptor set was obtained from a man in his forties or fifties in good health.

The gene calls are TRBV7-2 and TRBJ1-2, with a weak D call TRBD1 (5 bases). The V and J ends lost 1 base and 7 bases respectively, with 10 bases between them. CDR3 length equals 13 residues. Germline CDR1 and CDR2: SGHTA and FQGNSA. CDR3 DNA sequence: TGTGCCAGCAGCTTAGGCAGCCAGGGTGGCTACACCTTC. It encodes CASSLGSQGGYTF.

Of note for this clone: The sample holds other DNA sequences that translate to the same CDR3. The CDR3 spells CASSLAGGEAFF. In DNA, the CDR3 is TGTGCCAGCAGCTTAGCCGGGGGTGAAGCTTTCTTT. The chain uses TRBV7-9 and TRBJ1-1, with a possible D match to TRBD1 (5 bases). The germline gives CDR1 SEHNR, CDR2 FQNEAQ (reference sequence). V was clipped by 0 bases and J by 7 bases, with 6 bases between them. There are 12 residues in the CDR3.

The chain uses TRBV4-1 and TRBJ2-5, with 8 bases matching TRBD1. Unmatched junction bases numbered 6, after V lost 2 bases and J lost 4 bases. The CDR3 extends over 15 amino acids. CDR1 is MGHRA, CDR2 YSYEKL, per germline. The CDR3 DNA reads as TGCGCCAGCAGCCAACCCGGGACAGGCCCAGAGACCCAGTACTTC. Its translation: CASSQPGTGPETQYF.

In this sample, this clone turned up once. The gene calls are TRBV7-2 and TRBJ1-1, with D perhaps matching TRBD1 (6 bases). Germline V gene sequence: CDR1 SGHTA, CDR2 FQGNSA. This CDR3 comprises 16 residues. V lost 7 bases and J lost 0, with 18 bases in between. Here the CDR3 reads CASTLGAGVMNTEAFF. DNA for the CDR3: TGTGCCAGCACCCTCGGGGCAGGGGTAATGAACACTGAAGCTTTCTTT.

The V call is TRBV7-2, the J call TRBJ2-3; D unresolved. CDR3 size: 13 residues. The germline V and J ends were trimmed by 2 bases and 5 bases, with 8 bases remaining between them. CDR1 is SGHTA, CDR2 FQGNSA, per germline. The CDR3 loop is CASSLILQDTQYF. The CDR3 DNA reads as TGTGCCAGCAGCTTAATTCTGCAAGATACGCAGTATTTT.

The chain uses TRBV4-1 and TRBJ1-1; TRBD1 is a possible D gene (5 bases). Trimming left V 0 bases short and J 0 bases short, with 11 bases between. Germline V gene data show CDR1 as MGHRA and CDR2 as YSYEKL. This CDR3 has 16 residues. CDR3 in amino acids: CASSQDGGRLNTEAFF. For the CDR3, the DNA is TGCGCCAGCAGCCAAGATGGGGGACGGCTGAACACTGAAGCTTTCTTT.

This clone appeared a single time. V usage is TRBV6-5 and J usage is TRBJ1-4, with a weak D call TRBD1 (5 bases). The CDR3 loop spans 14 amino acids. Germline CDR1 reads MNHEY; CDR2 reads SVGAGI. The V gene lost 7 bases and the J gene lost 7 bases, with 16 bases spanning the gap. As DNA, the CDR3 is TGTGCCAGCACGCGACTAGGGGCGGGTGAAAAACTGTTTTTT. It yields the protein CASTRLGAGEKLFF.

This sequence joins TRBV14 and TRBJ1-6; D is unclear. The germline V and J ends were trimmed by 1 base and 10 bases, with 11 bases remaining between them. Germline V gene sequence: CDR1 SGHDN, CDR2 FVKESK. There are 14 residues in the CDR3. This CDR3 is CASSQVGRISPLHF. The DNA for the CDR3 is TGTGCCAGCAGCCAAGTTGGTCGGATCTCACCCCTCCACTTT. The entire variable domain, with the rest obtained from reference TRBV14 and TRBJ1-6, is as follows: EAGVTQFPSHSVIEKGQTVTLRCDPISGHDNLYWYRRVMGKEIKFLLHFVKESKQDESGMPNNRFLAERTGGTYSTLKVQPAELEDSGVYFCASSQVGRISPLHFGNGTRLTVT.

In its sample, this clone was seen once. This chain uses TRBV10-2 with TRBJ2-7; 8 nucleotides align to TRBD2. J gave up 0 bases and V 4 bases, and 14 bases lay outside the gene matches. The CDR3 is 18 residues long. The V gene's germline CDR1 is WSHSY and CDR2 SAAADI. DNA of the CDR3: TGCGCCAGCAGTGGAGACTCGGGGGGGGCACAATACTCCTACGAGCAGTACTTC. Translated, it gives CASSGDSGGAQYSYEQYF.

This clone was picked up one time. CDR3 loop: CASSDGRTTNQPQHF. The CDR3, as DNA: TGTGCCAGCAGCGACGGCAGGACGACGAATCAGCCCCAGCATTTT. V usage is TRBV7-2 and J usage is TRBJ1-5; D unresolved. CDR3 length: 15 amino acids. V lost 5 bases to trimming and J lost 4 bases, with 15 bases between them. CDR1 SGHTA and CDR2 FQGNSA come from the germline V gene.

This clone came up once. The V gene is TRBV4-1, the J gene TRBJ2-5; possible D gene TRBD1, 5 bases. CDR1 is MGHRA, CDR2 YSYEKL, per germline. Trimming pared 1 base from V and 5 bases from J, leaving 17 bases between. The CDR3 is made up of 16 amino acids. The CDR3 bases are TGCGCCAGCAGCCAAGGCCAGGGCCCCCCCCGGGAGACCCAGTACTTC. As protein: CASSQGQGPPRETQYF.

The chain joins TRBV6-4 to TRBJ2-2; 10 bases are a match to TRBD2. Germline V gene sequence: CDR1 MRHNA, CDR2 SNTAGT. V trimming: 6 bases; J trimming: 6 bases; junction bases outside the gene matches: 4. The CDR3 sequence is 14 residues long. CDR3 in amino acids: CASRPGTSAGELFF. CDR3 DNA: TGTGCCAGCAGACCCGGGACTAGCGCCGGGGAGCTGTTTTTT.

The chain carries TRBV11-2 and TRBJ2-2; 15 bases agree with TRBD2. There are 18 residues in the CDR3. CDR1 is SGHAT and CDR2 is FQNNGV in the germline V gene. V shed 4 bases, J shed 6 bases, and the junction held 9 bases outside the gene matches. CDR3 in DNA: TGTGCCAGCAGCTCCTCCGGGACTAGCGGGGGGAGGTCCGGGGAGCTGTTTTTT. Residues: CASSSSGTSGGRSGELFF.

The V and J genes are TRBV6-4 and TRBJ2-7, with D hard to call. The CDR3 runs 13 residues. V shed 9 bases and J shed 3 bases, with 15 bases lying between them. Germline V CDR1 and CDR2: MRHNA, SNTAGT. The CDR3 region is CASAPSSGYEQYF. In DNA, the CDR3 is TGTGCCAGTGCTCCCTCATCTGGCTACGAGCAGTACTTC.

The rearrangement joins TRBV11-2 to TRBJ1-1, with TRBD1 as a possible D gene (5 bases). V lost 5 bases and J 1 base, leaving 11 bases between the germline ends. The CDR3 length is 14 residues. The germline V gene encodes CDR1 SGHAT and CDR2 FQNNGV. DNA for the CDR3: TGTGCCAGCAGCACAACCACAGGGAACACTGAAGCTTTCTTT. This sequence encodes CASSTTTGNTEAFF. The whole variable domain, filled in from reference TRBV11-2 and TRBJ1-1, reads EAGVAQSPRYKIIEKRQSVAFWCNPISGHATLYWYQQILGQGPKLLIQFQNNGVVDDSQLPKDRFSAERLKGVDSTLKIQPAKLEDSAVYLCASSTTTGNTEAFFGQGTRLTVV.

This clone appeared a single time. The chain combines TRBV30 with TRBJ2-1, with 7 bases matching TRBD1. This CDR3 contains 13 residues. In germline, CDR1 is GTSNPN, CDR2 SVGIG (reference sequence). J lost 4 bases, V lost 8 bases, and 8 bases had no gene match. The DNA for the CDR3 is TGTGCCGGGGGCGCGACAGGGTACAATGAGCAGTTCTTC. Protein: CAGGATGYNEQFF. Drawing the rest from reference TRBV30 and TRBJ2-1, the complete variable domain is SQTIHQWPATLVQPVGSPLSLECTVEGTSNPNLYWYRQAAGRGLQLLFYSVGIGQISSEVPQNLSASRPQDRQFILSSKKLLLSDSGFYLCAGGATGYNEQFFGPGTRLTVL.

This CDR3 is CASSVGRGDYNEQFF. The DNA for the CDR3 is TGTGCCAGCAGCGTAGGGCGGGGGGATTACAATGAGCAGTTCTTC. The V and J genes are TRBV9 and TRBJ2-1, with 8 positions matching TRBD2. Trimming at V came to 0 bases and at J to 4 bases, leaving 3 bases not matched to a gene. Germline V CDR1 and CDR2: SGDLS, YYNGEE. CDR3 size: 15 residues.

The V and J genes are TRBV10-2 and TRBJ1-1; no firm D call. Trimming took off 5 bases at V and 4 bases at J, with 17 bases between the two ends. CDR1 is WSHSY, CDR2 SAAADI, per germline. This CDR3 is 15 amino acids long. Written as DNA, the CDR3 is TGCGCCAGCAGTACATCTACCGCGCCCTCCACTGAAGCTTTCTTT. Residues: CASSTSTAPSTEAFF.

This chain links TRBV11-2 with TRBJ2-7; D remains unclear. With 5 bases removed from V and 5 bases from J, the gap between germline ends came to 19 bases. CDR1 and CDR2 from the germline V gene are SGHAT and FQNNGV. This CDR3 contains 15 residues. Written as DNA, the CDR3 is TGTGCCAGCAGCCCCCCGCTTACAAGGCTAAACGAGCAGTACTTC. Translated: CASSPPLTRLNEQYF. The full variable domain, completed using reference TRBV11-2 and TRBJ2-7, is EAGVAQSPRYKIIEKRQSVAFWCNPISGHATLYWYQQILGQGPKLLIQFQNNGVVDDSQLPKDRFSAERLKGVDSTLKIQPAKLEDSAVYLCASSPPLTRLNEQYFGPGTRLTVT.

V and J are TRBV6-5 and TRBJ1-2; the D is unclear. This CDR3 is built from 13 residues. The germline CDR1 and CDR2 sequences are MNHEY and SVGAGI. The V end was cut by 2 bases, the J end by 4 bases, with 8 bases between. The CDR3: CASSYDGSYGYTF. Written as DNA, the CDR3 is TGTGCCAGCAGTTACGACGGATCCTATGGCTACACCTTC.

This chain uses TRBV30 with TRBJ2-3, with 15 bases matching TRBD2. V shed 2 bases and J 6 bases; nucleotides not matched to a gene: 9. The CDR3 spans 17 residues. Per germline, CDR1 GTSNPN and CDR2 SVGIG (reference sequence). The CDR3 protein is CAWSTARTSGGADTQYF. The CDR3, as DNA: TGTGCCTGGAGTACCGCCCGGACTAGCGGGGGGGCGGATACGCAGTATTTT. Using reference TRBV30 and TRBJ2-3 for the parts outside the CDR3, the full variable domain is SQTIHQWPATLVQPVGSPLSLECTVEGTSNPNLYWYRQAAGRGLQLLFYSVGIGQISSEVPQNLSASRPQDRQFILSSKKLLLSDSGFYLCAWSTARTSGGADTQYFGPGTRLTVL.

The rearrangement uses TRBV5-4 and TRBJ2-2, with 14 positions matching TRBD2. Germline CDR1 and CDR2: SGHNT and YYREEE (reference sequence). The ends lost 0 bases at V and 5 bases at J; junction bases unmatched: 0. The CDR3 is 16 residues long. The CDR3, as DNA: TGTGCCAGCAGCTTGGGACTAGCGGGGGGGACCGGGGAGCTGTTTTTT. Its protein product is CASSLGLAGGTGELFF. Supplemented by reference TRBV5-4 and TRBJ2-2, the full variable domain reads ETGVTQSPTHLIKTRGQQVTLRCSSQSGHNTVSWYQQALGQGPQFIFQYYREEENGRGNFPPRFSGLQFPNYSSELNVNALELDDSALYLCASSLGLAGGTGELFFGEGSRLTVL.

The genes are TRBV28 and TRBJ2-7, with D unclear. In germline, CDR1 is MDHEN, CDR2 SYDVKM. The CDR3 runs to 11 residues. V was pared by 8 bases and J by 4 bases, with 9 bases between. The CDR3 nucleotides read TGTGCCAGCTCTACCGAGTACGAGCAGTACTTC. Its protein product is CASSTEYEQYF.

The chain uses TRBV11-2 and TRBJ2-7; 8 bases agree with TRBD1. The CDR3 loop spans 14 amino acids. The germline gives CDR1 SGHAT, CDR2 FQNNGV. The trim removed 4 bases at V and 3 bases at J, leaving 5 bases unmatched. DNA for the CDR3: TGTGCCAGCAGCTACGGGACAGGAGGCTACGAGCAGTACTTC. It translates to CASSYGTGGYEQYF.

The CDR3 region has the DNA TGCGCCAGCAGCTCCCAGGGGGTTAATGAAAAACTGTTTTTT. Its translation is CASSSQGVNEKLFF. The chain is built from TRBV5-1 and TRBJ1-4, with 7 positions matching TRBD1. The V gene's germline CDR1 is SGHRS and CDR2 YFSETQ. V lost 3 bases, J lost 4 bases, and 3 bases stayed unmatched. The CDR3 is 14 residues long.

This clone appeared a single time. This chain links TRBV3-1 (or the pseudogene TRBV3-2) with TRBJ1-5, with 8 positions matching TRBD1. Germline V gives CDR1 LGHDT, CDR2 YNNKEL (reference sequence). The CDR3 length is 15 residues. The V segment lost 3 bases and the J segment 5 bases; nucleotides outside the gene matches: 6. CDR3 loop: CASSQGQGADQPQHF. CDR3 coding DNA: TGTGCCAGCAGCCAGGGGCAGGGGGCCGATCAGCCCCAGCATTTT.

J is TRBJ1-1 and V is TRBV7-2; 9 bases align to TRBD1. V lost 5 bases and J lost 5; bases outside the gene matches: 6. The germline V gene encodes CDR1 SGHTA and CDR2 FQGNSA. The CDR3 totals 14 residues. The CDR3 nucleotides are TGTGCCAGCAGCGCGACAGGGGGGAGTACTGAAGCTTTCTTT. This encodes CASSATGGSTEAFF.